The sample holds a few counts of the clone carrying this T cell receptor beta chain. Assay used: immunoSEQ multiplex PCR; TCRdb lists only in-frame clones, some missing. The sample yields roughly 100,000 clones, 70% to 85% seen once. The germline CDR1 and CDR2 sequences are MRHNA and SNTAGT. Trimming at V came to 7 bases and at J to 5 bases, leaving 8 bases not matched to a gene. CDR3 length equals 14 residues. This sample stems from a study of PD-L1 blockade in urothelial cancer. The chain couples TRBV6-4 to TRBJ2-5, with 9 bases lining up with TRBD1. This TCR derives from a man between 45 and 60 years old with urothelial cancer. Sequenced here: PBMCs, sampled around atezolizumab (anti-PD-L1) treatment. CDR3 region: CASITHRGRETQYF. The CDR3, as DNA: TGTGCCAGCATCACCCACAGGGGGCGGGAGACCCAGTACTTC.